This T cell receptor beta chain was retrieved from a study of blood T cell repertoires in COVID-19. Whole-study context: The samples span acute and convalescent COVID-19 from the United States, Italy and Spain.

In the original workflow: Reference gene primers were amplified, and this amplification served to estimate nucleated cell counts. Repertoires were generated with immunoSEQ multiplex PCR, while TCRdb's copy carries only in-frame clones and drops some. D and trimming come from the DNA, and the V and J calls and clone size come from that table. The repertoire holds under 200,000 clones, with 82% as singletons. The CDR3 spans 14 residues. Per germline, CDR1 SGDLS and CDR2 YYNGEE. Trimming cost V 4 bases and J 10 bases; bases outside gene matches: 8. This sequence joins TRBV9 and TRBJ1-6; 7 bases align to TRBD1. Sequenced material: peripheral blood. The sequence derives from a woman between 55 and 75 years old with COVID-19, enrolled during active disease. The CDR3 reads CASSSTGFGSPLHF. CDR3 sequence (DNA): TGTGCCAGCAGCTCGACAGGGTTCGGCTCACCCCTCCACTTT. The full variable domain, rest sourced from reference TRBV9 and TRBJ1-6, is DSGVTQTPKHLITATGQRVTLRCSPRSGDLSVYWYQQSLDQGLQFLIQYYNGEERAKGNILERFSAQQFPDLHSELNLSSLELGDSALYFCASSSTGFGSPLHFGNGTRLTVT.